The clone carrying this T cell receptor beta chain was counted many times. This sample is part of a study of blood T cell repertoires in COVID-19. The CDR3 length is 15 residues. Germline V CDR1 and CDR2: SGHAT, FQNNGV. The V segment lost 5 bases and the J segment 1 base; nucleotides outside the gene matches: 6. Under the authors' procedure: Amplification of reference gene primers provided the estimated nucleated cell counts. Using immunoSEQ multiplex PCR, the repertoire was profiled, and TCRdb retains in-frame clones only, with some absent. That table furnishes V, J and clone size, whereas the DNA furnished D and trimming. The table includes around 92,000 clones, 86% detected once.

The sequenced sample consisted of peripheral blood. The chain has TRBV11-2 and TRBJ1-2; 8 nucleotides agree with TRBD1. This receptor was identified in a human donor in a cohort sampled during active COVID-19. The CDR3 loop is CASSPGQGGNYGYTF. In nucleotides, the CDR3 is TGTGCCAGCAGCCCCGGACAGGGCGGTAACTATGGCTACACCTTC.